This T cell receptor (beta chain) is drawn from a study of T cells and Merkel cell carcinoma outcomes. The germline gives CDR1 SGDLS, CDR2 YYNGEE. V gave up 0 bases and J gave up 2 bases, with 10 bases separating them. The CDR3 consists of 15 residues. Repertoires were generated with immunoSEQ multiplex PCR, while TCRdb's copy carries only in-frame clones and drops some. The sample lists fewer than 20,000 clones, over 80% seen once, with 7.9% in the top ten. Note on this clone: Its antigen is not identified.

Study-wide results and caveats: Reportedly, T-cell repertoire with density predicts Merkel cell carcinoma outcomes.

This chain links TRBV9 with TRBJ2-3; D is uncertain. The clonotype was recovered from a human donor with Merkel cell carcinoma. Source material: tumor tissue from Merkel cell carcinoma. The CDR3 DNA follows: TGTGCCAGCAGCGTAGGTGTCCAAACCACAGATACGCAGTATTTT. Encoded protein: CASSVGVQTTDTQYF.